The clone carrying this T cell receptor (beta chain) has only a few counts. How the authors handled the data: Reference gene primer amplification yielded estimated nucleated cell counts. Clones were read by immunoSEQ multiplex PCR, and TCRdb kept only the in-frame ones, dropping some. V and J calls and clone size follow that table, whereas D and trimming were derived from the DNA. In the table there are a few hundred thousand clones, 80% of which are singletons. The data belong to a study of blood T cell repertoires in COVID-19. Study-wide context: The United States, Italy and Spain were the sources of the acute and convalescent COVID-19 samples. T cells, B-cell-depleted T cells, or PBMCs supplied cDNA or gDNA.

The CDR3 has 15 residues. CDR1 and CDR2 from the germline V gene are MDHEN and SYDVKM. V was clipped by 5 bases and J by 5 bases; unmatched bases: 10. Sequencing was carried out using peripheral blood. The chain has TRBV28 and TRBJ2-7, with 9 bases identical to TRBD1. The clonotype originates from a human donor in a cohort sampled during active COVID-19. The CDR3 DNA is TGTGCCAGCAGTATCCCGACAGGGGGTGTGGACGAGCAGTACTTC. Translation gives CASSIPTGGVDEQYF.